This T cell receptor (beta chain) was captured by sequencing in a study of patients and donors after allogeneic stem cell transplantation. MiXCR, run by TCRdb on the RT-PCR reads, gives a single entry per CDR3 protein. The table shows approximately 250,000 distinct CDR3 sequences, with less than 15% occurring only once. Germline V gene data show CDR1 as SGHRS and CDR2 as YFSETQ. V was cut by 6 bases and J by 0 bases, with 12 bases left in between. CDR3 length equals 14 residues. This clonotype was picked up many times. This clonotype originated in a human donor who was either an allogeneic HSCT recipient or a stem cell or donor lymphocyte infusion donor (not recorded which). It is not recorded whose cells these are; they may come from a transplant donor. Sequencing was done on a sample of blood, either unsorted or a sorted T cell fraction (not recorded which). V and J are TRBV5-1 and TRBJ2-5; D is possibly TRBD2 (5 bases). The DNA of the CDR3 is TGCGCCAGCACGGAGGCAGAGTACCAAGAGACCCAGTACTTC. Translating it yields CASTEAEYQETQYF.